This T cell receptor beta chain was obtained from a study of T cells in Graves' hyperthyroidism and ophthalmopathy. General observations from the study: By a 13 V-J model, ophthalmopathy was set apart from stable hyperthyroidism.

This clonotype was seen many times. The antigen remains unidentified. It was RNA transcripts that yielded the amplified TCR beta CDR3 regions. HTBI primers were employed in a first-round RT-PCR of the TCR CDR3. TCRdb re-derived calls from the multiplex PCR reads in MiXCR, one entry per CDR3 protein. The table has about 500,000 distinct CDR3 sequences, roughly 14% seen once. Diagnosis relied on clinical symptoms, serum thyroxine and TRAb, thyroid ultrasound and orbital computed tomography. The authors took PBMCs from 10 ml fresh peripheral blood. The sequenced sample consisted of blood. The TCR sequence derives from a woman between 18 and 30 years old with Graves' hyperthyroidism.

The CDR3 region is CASTSSGRGTGELFF. The CDR3 region has the DNA TGTGCCAGCACCTCCAGCGGGAGAGGGACCGGGGAGCTGTTTTTT. The chain is built from TRBV27 and TRBJ2-2; 8 nucleotides line up with TRBD2. J was trimmed by 5 bases and V by 7 bases; bases with no gene match: 9. This CDR3 comprises 15 residues. Germline V gene lookup returns CDR1 MNHEY and CDR2 SMNVEV (reference sequence).